The 23 T cell receptor beta chains below come from one sample, sequenced in a study of T cells in Graves' hyperthyroidism and ophthalmopathy. From RNA transcripts, TCR beta CDR3 regions were amplified. TCR CDR3 regions were first amplified by RT-PCR with HTBI primers. TCRdb analysed the multiplex PCR reads with MiXCR anew, one entry per CDR3 protein. The data hold around 350,000 distinct CDR3 sequences, with 20% to 25% observed a single time. Sequencing input: blood. These receptors were collected from a man over 45 with Graves' hyperthyroidism.

The chain has TRBV27 and TRBJ2-7, with TRBD2 matching over 9 bases. This CDR3 has 18 residues. Trimming at V came to 6 bases and at J to 3 bases, leaving 18 bases not matched to a gene. The germline V gene encodes CDR1 MNHEY and CDR2 SMNVEV (reference sequence). Written as DNA, the CDR3 is TGTGCCAGCAGGCCCCGTCCTCTAGCGGGAACCGCCAACTACGAGCAGTACTTC. Protein sequence: CASRPRPLAGTANYEQYF.

This chain uses TRBV28 with TRBJ2-1; D is possibly TRBD1 (6 bases). V was cut by 3 bases and J by 2 bases, with 23 bases left in between. Germline V gene sequence: CDR1 MDHEN, CDR2 SYDVKM. This CDR3 is 19 amino acids long. CDR3 sequence: CASSFVGARGMLPYNEQFF. CDR3 DNA: TGTGCCAGCAGTTTCGTAGGGGCGAGGGGGATGCTCCCCTACAATGAGCAGTTCTTC.

This clonotype was detected only once. J is TRBJ2-5 and V is TRBV5-1; 11 bases agree with TRBD2. V lost 0 bases, J lost 5 bases, and 6 bases stayed unmatched. CDR3 length: 16 amino acids. Germline CDR1 reads SGHRS; CDR2 reads YFSETQ. CDR3 DNA sequence: TGCGCCAGCAGCTTGGATACTAGCGGGAGACTGGAGACCCAGTACTTC. Translation gives CASSLDTSGRLETQYF.

A few counts support this clonotype. The chain joins TRBV30 to TRBJ2-2; 11 positions agree with TRBD1. V dropped 1 base and J dropped 7; count of bases not matched to a gene: 5. Germline-derived CDR1 and CDR2 are GTSNPN and SVGIG (reference sequence). CDR3 length: 15 residues. In DNA, the CDR3 is TGTGCCTGGAGTGGGGGACAGGGGGTCTACGGGGAGCTGTTTTTT. Protein product: CAWSGGQGVYGELFF.

The gene calls are TRBV13 and TRBJ2-7, with 14 bases aligning to TRBD2. The CDR3 covers 17 residues. Germline V gives CDR1 PRHDT, CDR2 FYEKMQ (reference sequence). With 5 bases clipped from V and 3 bases from J, the junction kept 9 bases outside the gene matches. In nucleotides, the CDR3 is TGTGCCAGCAGCATCGGAGGACTAGCGGGAGGTCGCTACGAGCAGTACTTC. Translated, it gives CASSIGGLAGGRYEQYF.

The rearrangement joins TRBV3-1 to TRBJ2-1; maybe TRBD2 (6 bases). V was trimmed by 4 bases and J by 0 bases, leaving 13 bases between them. The CDR3 has 16 amino acids. CDR1 is LGHDT and CDR2 is YNNKEL in the germline V gene (reference sequence). For the CDR3, the DNA is TGTGCCAGCAGCCCTAACCGGGACTCCTCCTACAATGAGCAGTTCTTC. Its translation is CASSPNRDSSYNEQFF.

This chain joins TRBV6-1 and TRBJ2-7, with D possibly TRBD2 on 6 matching bases. V shed 7 bases and J shed 2 bases, with 18 bases lying between them. The CDR3 contains 15 residues. Germline CDR1 MNHNS, CDR2 SASEGT. The CDR3 sequence: CASNQGTRLAYEQYF. CDR3 nucleotides: TGTGCCAGCAATCAAGGGACGAGACTAGCCTACGAGCAGTACTTC.

The rearrangement joins TRBV6-1 to TRBJ2-1, with D hard to call. The CDR3 totals 12 residues. Deletions cut 0 bases from V and 7 bases from J, with 4 bases between. Germline loops: CDR1 MNHNS, CDR2 SASEGT. CDR3 loop: CASSEAMNEQFF. The CDR3 DNA reads as TGTGCCAGCAGTGAAGCGATGAATGAGCAGTTCTTC.

This clonotype was counted a few times. The chain recombines TRBV29-1 with TRBJ2-5; 9 nucleotides match TRBD1. CDR3 size: 15 residues. The V gene end was trimmed by 5 bases and the J gene end by 2 bases; junction bases not matched to a gene: 9. In germline, CDR1 is SQVTM, CDR2 ANQGSEA. CDR3 nucleotide sequence: TGCAGCGTTCGCTCCGACAGGGGGGGACAAGAGACCCAGTACTTC. As protein: CSVRSDRGGQETQYF.

This clonotype was seen more than once but under ten times. This chain uses TRBV18 with TRBJ2-7; TRBD2 agrees at 7 bases. Germline CDR1 is KGHSH and CDR2 is LQKENI. The CDR3 has 16 residues. The junction had 13 bases not matched to a gene; V was cut back by 3 bases and J by 5 bases. In nucleotides, the CDR3 is TGTGCCAGCTCACCCACGCCACATACTAGCGCCCACGAGCAGTACTTC. It encodes CASSPTPHTSAHEQYF.

This clonotype was seen a handful of times. The chain has TRBV10-3 and TRBJ2-1; D is perhaps TRBD1 (5 bases). CDR3 length: 13 residues. Trimming pared 6 bases from V and 8 bases from J, leaving 14 bases between. CDR1 and CDR2 from the germline V gene are ENHRY and SYGVKD. The CDR3 protein is CAIRAGISDEQFF. Here the CDR3 DNA reads TGTGCCATCAGAGCAGGGATCTCTGATGAGCAGTTCTTC.

This sequence joins TRBV24-1 and TRBJ2-2; D is perhaps TRBD1 (6 bases). The V gene's germline CDR1 is KGHDR and CDR2 SFDVKD. This CDR3 has 16 amino acids. Trimming pared 5 bases from V and 1 base from J, leaving 13 bases between. CDR3 in amino acids: CATSGSGTMNTGELFF. CDR3 DNA sequence: TGTGCCACCAGTGGGTCCGGGACAATGAACACCGGGGAGCTGTTTTTT.

The chain joins TRBV3-1 to TRBJ1-2; D is ambiguous. Trimming took off 1 base at V and 4 bases at J, with 10 bases between the two ends. Germline CDR1 LGHDT, CDR2 YNNKEL (reference sequence). This CDR3 has 14 residues. The CDR3 DNA is TGTGCCAGCAGCCAAGTTCCAGAAAGCTATGGCTACACCTTC. It encodes CASSQVPESYGYTF.

The chain employs TRBV20-1 and TRBJ2-3; the D is unclear. V lost 5 bases to trimming and J lost 3 bases, with 12 bases between them. Germline-derived CDR1 and CDR2 are DFQATT and SNEGSKA (reference sequence). This CDR3 is 13 amino acids long. CDR3 nucleotide sequence: TGCAGTGCTCCGGGTTTGGGGACAGATACGCAGTATTTT. This translates into CSAPGLGTDTQYF.

This clonotype has only a few counts. The V gene is TRBV28, the J gene TRBJ1-6; the match to TRBD1 covers 12 bases. From germline, CDR1 is MDHEN and CDR2 SYDVKM. This CDR3 has 16 residues. The ends lost 6 bases at V and 8 bases at J; junction bases unmatched: 8. CDR3 sequence: CASRGTGGAFDSPLHF. DNA of the CDR3: TGTGCCAGCAGAGGGACAGGGGGCGCCTTTGATTCACCCCTCCACTTT.

Ten or more counts support this clonotype. This sequence joins TRBV7-6 and TRBJ2-1; no clear D gene. Germline-derived CDR1 and CDR2 are SGHVS and FNYEAQ. Deletions cut 2 bases from V and 0 bases from J, with 11 bases between. The CDR3 contains 16 residues. The CDR3 nucleotides read TGTGCCAGCAGCTTACGACACCGGAGCTCCTACAATGAGCAGTTCTTC. Its translation: CASSLRHRSSYNEQFF.

This clonotype was seen more than once but under ten times. V and J are TRBV24-1 and TRBJ2-7, with 13 bases aligning to TRBD2. Losses at the gene ends were 2 bases for V and 6 bases for J; bases not matched to a gene: 9. The CDR3 loop spans 17 amino acids. In germline, CDR1 is KGHDR, CDR2 SFDVKD. CDR3 sequence reads: CATSDSGLAGRSGEQYF. CDR3 in DNA: TGTGCCACCAGTGATTCGGGACTAGCGGGACGTTCGGGCGAGCAGTACTTC.

The CDR3 is CASSWGLAGGYEQFF. For the CDR3, the DNA is TGTGCCAGCAGCTGGGGACTAGCGGGAGGCTATGAGCAGTTCTTC. The V gene is TRBV11-2, the J gene TRBJ2-1, with 15 positions matching TRBD2. The junction had 3 bases not matched to a gene; V was cut back by 4 bases and J by 8 bases. Germline CDR1 and CDR2: SGHAT and FQNNGV. The CDR3 runs to 15 residues. Supplemented by reference TRBV11-2 and TRBJ2-1, the full variable domain reads EAGVAQSPRYKIIEKRQSVAFWCNPISGHATLYWYQQILGQGPKLLIQFQNNGVVDDSQLPKDRFSAERLKGVDSTLKIQPAKLEDSAVYLCASSWGLAGGYEQFFGPGTRLTVL.

The rearrangement joins TRBV5-1 to TRBJ2-1, with 12 bases lining up with TRBD1. The germline gives CDR1 SGHRS, CDR2 YFSETQ. Losses at the gene ends were 4 bases for V and 2 bases for J; bases not matched to a gene: 10. The CDR3 covers 18 residues. CDR3 sequence: CASSAGQGAFQTYNEQFF. Written as DNA, the CDR3 is TGCGCCAGCAGCGCGGGACAGGGGGCCTTTCAAACCTACAATGAGCAGTTCTTC.

The chain recombines TRBV20-1 with TRBJ2-5, with TRBD2 matching 8 bases. The V segment lost 6 bases and the J segment 5 bases; nucleotides outside the gene matches: 14. The CDR3 contains 15 residues. Germline V gives CDR1 DFQATT, CDR2 SNEGSKA (reference sequence). The DNA of the CDR3 is TGCAGTGCCAAGCGTGGAGCGGGAGCGGGCGAGACCCAGTACTTC. This sequence encodes CSAKRGAGAGETQYF.

This clonotype has just one count. The rearrangement uses TRBV5-1 and TRBJ2-7; 7 positions agree with TRBD1. Germline lookup yields CDR1 SGHRS and CDR2 YFSETQ. The CDR3 totals 14 residues. Unmatched junction bases numbered 3, after V lost 1 base and J lost 2 bases. Written as DNA, the CDR3 is TGCGCCAGCAGCTTGTGGGACAGTACCTACGAGCAGTACTTC. Translation gives CASSLWDSTYEQYF.

V and J are TRBV6-1 and TRBJ2-7; D is ambiguous. CDR1 and CDR2 from the germline V gene are MNHNS and SASEGT. Trimming removed 4 bases at V and 7 bases at J, with 11 bases between. The CDR3 is 12 amino acids. The CDR3 loop is CASSGGSEEQYF. The CDR3, as DNA: TGTGCCAGCAGTGGGGGTTCGGAAGAGCAGTACTTC.

This clonotype came up a few times. The gene calls are TRBV28 and TRBJ2-2; 14 bases are a match to TRBD2. The CDR3 loop spans 17 amino acids. The germline CDR1 and CDR2 sequences are MDHEN and SYDVKM. Losses at the gene ends were 4 bases for V and 6 bases for J; bases not matched to a gene: 7. CDR3 region: CASSSRTSGRLAGELFF. CDR3 nucleotides: TGTGCCAGCAGTTCCCGGACTAGCGGGAGGTTAGCCGGGGAGCTGTTTTTT.